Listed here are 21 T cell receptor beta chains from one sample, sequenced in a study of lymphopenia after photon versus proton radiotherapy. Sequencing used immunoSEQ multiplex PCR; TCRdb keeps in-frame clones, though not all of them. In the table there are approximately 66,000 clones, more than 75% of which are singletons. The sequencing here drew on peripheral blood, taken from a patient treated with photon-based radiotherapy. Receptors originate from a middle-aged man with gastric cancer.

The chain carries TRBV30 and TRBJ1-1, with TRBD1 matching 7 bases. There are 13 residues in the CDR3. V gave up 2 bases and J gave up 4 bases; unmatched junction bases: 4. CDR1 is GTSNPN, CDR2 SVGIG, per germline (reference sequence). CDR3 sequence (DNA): TGTGCCTGGAGTTTAGACAGGGTCACTGAAGCTTTCTTT. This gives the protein CAWSLDRVTEAFF.

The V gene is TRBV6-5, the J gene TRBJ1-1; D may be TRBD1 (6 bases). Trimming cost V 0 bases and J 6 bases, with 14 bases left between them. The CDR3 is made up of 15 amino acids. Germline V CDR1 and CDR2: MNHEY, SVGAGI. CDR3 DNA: TGTGCCAGCAGTTACTCCCGGAGGGGGGGGGCTGAAGCTTTCTTT. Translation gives CASSYSRRGGAEAFF.

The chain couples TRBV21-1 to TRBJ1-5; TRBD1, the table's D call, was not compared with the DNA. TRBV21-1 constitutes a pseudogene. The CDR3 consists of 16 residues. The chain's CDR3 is CASSRDRPHSNQPQHF. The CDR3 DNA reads TGTGCCAGCAGCCGGGACAGGCCTCATAGCAATCAGCCCCAGCATTTT.

CDR3 amino acids: CAIGVPSGNTIYF. The CDR3 nucleotides read TGTGCCATTGGGGTCCCCTCTGGAAACACCATATATTTT. J is TRBJ1-3 and V is TRBV10-3; D ambiguous. V gave up 9 bases and J gave up 0 bases, with 9 bases separating them. CDR3 length: 13 amino acids. Germline loops: CDR1 ENHRY, CDR2 SYGVKD.

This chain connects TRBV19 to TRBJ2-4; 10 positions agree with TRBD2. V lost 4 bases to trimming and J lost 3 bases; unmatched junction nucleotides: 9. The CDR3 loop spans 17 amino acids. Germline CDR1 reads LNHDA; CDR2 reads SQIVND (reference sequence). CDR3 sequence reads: CASSTEAGGTYKNIQYF. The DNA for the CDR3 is TGTGCCAGTAGTACAGAAGCGGGGGGGACGTACAAAAACATTCAGTACTTC.

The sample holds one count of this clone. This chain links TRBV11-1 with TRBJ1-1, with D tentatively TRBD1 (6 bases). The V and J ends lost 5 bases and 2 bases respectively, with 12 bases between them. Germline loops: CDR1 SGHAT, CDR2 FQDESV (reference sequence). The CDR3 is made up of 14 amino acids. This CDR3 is CASSPGQSNTEAFF. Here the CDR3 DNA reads TGTGCCAGCAGCCCAGGACAGAGTAACACTGAAGCTTTCTTT.

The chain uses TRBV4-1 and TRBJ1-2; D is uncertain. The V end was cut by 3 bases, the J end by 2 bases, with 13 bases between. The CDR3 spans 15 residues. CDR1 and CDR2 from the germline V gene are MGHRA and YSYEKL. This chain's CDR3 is CASSQGMVGNYGYTF. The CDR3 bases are TGCGCCAGCAGCCAGGGGATGGTGGGGAACTATGGCTACACCTTC.

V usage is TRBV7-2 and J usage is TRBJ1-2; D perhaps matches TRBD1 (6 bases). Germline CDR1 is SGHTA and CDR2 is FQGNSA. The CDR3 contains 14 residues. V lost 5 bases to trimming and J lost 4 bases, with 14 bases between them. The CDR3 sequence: CASSTPGEGYGYTF. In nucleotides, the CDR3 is TGTGCCAGCAGCACCCCAGGGGAGGGCTATGGCTACACCTTC.

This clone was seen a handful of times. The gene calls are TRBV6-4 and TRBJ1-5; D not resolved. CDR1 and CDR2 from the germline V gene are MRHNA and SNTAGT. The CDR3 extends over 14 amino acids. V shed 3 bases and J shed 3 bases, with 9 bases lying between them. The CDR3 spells CASSEGGNNQPQHF. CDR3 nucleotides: TGTGCCAGCAGTGAAGGAGGAAACAATCAGCCCCAGCATTTT.

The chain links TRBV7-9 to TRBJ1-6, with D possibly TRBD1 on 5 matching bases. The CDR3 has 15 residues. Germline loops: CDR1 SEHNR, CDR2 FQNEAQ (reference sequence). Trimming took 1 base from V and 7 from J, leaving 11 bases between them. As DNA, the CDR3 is TGTGCCAGCAGCTTAGAGGGACTCGGGAATTCACCCCTCCACTTT. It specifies CASSLEGLGNSPLHF. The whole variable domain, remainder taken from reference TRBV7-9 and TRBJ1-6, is DTGVSQNPRHKITKRGQNVTFRCDPISEHNRLYWYRQTLGQGPEFLTYFQNEAQLEKSRLLSDRFSAERPKGSFSTLEIQRTEQGDSAMYLCASSLEGLGNSPLHFGNGTRLTVT.

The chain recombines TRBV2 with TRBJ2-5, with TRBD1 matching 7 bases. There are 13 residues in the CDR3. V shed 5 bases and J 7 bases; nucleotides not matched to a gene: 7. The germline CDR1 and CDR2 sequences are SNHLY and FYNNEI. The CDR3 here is CASSQTGSGTQYF. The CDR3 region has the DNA TGTGCCAGCAGTCAGACAGGGTCGGGGACCCAGTACTTC.

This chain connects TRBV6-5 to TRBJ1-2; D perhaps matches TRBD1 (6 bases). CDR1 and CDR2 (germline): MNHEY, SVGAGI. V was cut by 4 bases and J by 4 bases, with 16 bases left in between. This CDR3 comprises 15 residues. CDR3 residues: CASSWLTGRGYGYTF. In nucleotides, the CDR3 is TGTGCCAGCAGTTGGCTGACAGGCAGAGGCTATGGCTACACCTTC.

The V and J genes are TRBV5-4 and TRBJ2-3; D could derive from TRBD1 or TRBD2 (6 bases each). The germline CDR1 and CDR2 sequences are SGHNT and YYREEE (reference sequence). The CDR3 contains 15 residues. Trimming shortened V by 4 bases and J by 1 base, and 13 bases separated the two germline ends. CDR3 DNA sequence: TGTGCCAGCAGCCAAGATGGGGGGCGCACAGATACGCAGTATTTT. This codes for CASSQDGGRTDTQYF. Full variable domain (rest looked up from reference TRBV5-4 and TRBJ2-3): ETGVTQSPTHLIKTRGQQVTLRCSSQSGHNTVSWYQQALGQGPQFIFQYYREEENGRGNFPPRFSGLQFPNYSSELNVNALELDDSALYLCASSQDGGRTDTQYFGPGTRLTVL.

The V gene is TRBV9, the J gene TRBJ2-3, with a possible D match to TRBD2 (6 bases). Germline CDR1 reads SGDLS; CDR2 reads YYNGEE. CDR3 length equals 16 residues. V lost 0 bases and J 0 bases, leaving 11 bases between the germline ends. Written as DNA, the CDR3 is TGTGCCAGCAGCGTAGGGGGGGTCTGGAGCACAGATACGCAGTATTTT. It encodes CASSVGGVWSTDTQYF.

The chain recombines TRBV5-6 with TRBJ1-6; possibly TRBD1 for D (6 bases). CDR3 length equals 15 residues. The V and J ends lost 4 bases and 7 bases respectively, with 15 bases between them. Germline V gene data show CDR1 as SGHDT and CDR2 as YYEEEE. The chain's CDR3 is CASSPGRGWNSPLHF. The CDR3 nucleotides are TGTGCCAGCAGCCCGGGGAGGGGGTGGAATTCACCCCTCCACTTT.

CDR3 sequence (DNA): TGTGCCTGGAGTCCCTCCCTCACTGAAGCTTTCTTT. It yields the protein CAWSPSLTEAFF. The chain recombines TRBV30 with TRBJ1-1; no reliable D call. V was shortened by 2 bases and J by 4 bases, with 8 bases between the two germline ends. This CDR3 spans 12 amino acids. The germline V gene encodes CDR1 GTSNPN and CDR2 SVGIG (reference sequence).

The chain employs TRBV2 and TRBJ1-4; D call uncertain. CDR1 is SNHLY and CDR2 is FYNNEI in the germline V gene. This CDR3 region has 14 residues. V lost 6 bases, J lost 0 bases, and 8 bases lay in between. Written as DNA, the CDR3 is TGTGCCAGCAGCCCATATGCAACTAATGAAAAACTGTTTTTT. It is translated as CASSPYATNEKLFF.

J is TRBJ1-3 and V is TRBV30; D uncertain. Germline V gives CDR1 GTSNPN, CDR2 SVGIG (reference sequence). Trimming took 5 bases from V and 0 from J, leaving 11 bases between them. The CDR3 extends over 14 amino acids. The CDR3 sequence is CAWSLMASGNTIYF. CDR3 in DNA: TGTGCCTGGTCATTAATGGCCTCTGGAAACACCATATATTTT.

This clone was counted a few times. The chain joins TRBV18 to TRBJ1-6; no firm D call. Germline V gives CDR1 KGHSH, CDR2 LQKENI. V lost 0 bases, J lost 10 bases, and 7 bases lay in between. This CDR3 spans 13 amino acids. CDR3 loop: CASSPPGRSPLHF. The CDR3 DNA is TGTGCCAGCTCACCACCGGGCCGGTCACCCCTCCACTTT.

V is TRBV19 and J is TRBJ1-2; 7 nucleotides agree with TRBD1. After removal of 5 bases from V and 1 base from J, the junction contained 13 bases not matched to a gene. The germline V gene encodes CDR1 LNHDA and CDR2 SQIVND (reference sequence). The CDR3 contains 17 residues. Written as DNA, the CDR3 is TGTGCCAGTAGTGCACAGACAGGGCGATTCTTTAACTATGGCTACACCTTC. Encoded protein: CASSAQTGRFFNYGYTF.

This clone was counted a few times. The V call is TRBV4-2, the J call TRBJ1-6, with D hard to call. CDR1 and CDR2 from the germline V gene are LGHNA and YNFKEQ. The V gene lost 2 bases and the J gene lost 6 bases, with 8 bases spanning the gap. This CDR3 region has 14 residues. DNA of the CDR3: TGTGCCAGCAGCCAAAGGGTATCTAATTCACCCCTCCACTTT. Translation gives CASSQRVSNSPLHF.